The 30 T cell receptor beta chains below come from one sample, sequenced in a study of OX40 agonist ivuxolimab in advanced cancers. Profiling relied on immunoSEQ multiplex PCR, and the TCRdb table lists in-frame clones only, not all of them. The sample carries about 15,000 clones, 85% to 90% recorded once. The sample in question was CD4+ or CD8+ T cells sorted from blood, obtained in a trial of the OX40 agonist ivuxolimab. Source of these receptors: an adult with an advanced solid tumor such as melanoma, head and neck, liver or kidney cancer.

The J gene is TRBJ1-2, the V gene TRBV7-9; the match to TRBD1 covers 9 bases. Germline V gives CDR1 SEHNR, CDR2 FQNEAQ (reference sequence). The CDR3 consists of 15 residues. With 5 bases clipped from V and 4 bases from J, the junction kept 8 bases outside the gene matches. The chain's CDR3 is CASSLGTGSSYGYTF. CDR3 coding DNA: TGTGCCAGCAGCCTAGGGACAGGGTCCTCCTATGGCTACACCTTC.

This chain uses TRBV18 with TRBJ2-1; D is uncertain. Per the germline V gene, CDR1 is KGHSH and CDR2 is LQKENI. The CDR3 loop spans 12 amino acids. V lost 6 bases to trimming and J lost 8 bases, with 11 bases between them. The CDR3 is CASSLSRDEQFF. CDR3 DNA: TGTGCCAGCTCTCTTAGCCGGGATGAGCAGTTCTTC. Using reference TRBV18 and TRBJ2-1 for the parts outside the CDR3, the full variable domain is NAGVMQNPRHLVRRRGQEARLRCSPMKGHSHVYWYRQLPEEGLKFMVYLQKENIIDESGMPKERFSAEFPKEGPSILRIQQVVRGDSAAYFCASSLSRDEQFFGPGTRLTVL.

CDR3 nucleotides: TGTGCCAGCAGGAGCGGGGGACAATACAATGAGCAGTTCTTC. As protein: CASRSGGQYNEQFF. The chain recombines TRBV7-6 with TRBJ2-1, with 8 positions matching TRBD2. Germline loops: CDR1 SGHVS, CDR2 FNYEAQ. The CDR3 has 14 amino acids. The J segment lost 4 bases and the V segment lost 6 bases, leaving 5 bases of the junction unmatched. Complete variable domain (other parts from reference TRBV7-6 and TRBJ2-1): GAGVSQSPRYKVTKRGQDVALRCDPISGHVSLYWYRQALGQGPEFLTYFNYEAQQDKSGLPNDRFSAERPEGSISTLTIQRTEQRDSAMYRCASRSGGQYNEQFFGPGTRLTVL.

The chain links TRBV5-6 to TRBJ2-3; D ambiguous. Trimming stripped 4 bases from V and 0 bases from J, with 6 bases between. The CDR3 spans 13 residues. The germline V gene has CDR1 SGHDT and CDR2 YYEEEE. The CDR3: CASSVSSTDTQYF. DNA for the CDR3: TGTGCCAGCAGCGTCTCTAGCACAGATACGCAGTATTTT.

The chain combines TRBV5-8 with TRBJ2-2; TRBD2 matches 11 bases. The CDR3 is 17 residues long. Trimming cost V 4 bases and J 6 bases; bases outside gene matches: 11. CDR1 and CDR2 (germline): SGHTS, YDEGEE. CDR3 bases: TGTGCCAGCAGCCCCTTAGCGGGGGGGCCGTTAGCCGGGGAGCTGTTTTTT. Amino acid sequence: CASSPLAGGPLAGELFF.

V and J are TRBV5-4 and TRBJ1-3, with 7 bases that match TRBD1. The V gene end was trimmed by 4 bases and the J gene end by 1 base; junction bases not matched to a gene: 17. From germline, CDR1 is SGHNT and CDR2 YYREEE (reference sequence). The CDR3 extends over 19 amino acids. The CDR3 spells CASSDHSGTEGWSGNTIYF. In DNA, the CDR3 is TGTGCCAGCAGCGATCACTCCGGGACAGAGGGATGGTCTGGAAACACCATATATTTT.

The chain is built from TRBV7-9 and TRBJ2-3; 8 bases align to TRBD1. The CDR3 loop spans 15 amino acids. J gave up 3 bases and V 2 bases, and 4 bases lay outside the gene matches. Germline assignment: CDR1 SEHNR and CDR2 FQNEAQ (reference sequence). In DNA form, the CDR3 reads TGTGCCAGCAGCTTACGGCAGGGGGCTACAGATACGCAGTATTTT. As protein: CASSLRQGATDTQYF.

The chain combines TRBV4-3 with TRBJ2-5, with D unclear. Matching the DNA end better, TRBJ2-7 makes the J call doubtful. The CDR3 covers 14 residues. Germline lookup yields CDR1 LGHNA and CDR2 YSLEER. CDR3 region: CASSQDFTKYEQYF. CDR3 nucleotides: TGCGCCAGCAGCCAAGATTTTACTAAATACGAGCAGTACTTC.

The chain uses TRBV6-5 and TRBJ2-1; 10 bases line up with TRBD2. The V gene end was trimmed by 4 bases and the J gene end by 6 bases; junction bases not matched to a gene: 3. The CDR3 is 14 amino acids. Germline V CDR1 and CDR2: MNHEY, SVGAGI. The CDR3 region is CASSWSSGSNEQFF. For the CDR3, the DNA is TGTGCCAGCAGTTGGTCTAGCGGGAGCAATGAGCAGTTCTTC.

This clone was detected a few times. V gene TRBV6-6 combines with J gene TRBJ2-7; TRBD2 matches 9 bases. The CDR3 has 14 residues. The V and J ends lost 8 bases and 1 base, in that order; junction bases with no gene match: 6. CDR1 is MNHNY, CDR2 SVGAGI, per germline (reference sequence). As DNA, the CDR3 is TGTGCCAGCGCGCGACTAGCGGATTCCTACGAGCAGTACTTC. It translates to CASARLADSYEQYF.

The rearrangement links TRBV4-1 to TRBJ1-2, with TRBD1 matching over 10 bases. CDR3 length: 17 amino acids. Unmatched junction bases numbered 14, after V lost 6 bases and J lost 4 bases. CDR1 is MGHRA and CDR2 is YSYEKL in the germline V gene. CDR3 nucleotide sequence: TGCGCCAGCAGTGGCGGCGGACAGGGGGTGGGCGGCTATGGCTACACCTTC. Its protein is CASSGGGQGVGGYGYTF.

CDR3 amino acids: CASSPAGAAGIYSNQPQHF. CDR3 nucleotide sequence: TGTGCCAGCAGCCCCGCAGGGGCTGCGGGCATCTATAGCAATCAGCCCCAGCATTTT. The genes are TRBV7-2 and TRBJ1-5, with D perhaps matching TRBD1 (6 bases). Germline V gene lookup returns CDR1 SGHTA and CDR2 FQGNSA. This CDR3 contains 19 residues. V gave up 5 bases and J gave up 0 bases, with 23 bases separating them. Full variable domain (missing parts from reference TRBV7-2 and TRBJ1-5): GAGVSQSPSNKVTEKGKDVELRCDPISGHTALYWYRQSLGQGLEFLIYFQGNSAPDKSGLPSDRFSAERTGGSVSTLTIQRTQQEDSAVYLCASSPAGAAGIYSNQPQHFGDGTRLSIL.

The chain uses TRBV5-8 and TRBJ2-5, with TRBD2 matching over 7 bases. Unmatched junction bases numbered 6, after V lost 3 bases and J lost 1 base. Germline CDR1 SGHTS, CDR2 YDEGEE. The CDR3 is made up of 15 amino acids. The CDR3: CASSWASGPQETQYF. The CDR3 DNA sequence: TGTGCCAGCAGCTGGGCTAGCGGTCCCCAAGAGACCCAGTACTTC. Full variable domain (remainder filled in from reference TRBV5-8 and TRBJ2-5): EAGVTQSPTHLIKTRGQQATLRCSPISGHTSVYWYQQALGLGLQFLLWYDEGEERNRGNFPPRFSGRQFPNYSSELNVNALELEDSALYLCASSWASGPQETQYFGPGTRLLVL.

DNA for the CDR3: TGTGCCAGCAGTTACACCGGGACCTATAATGAAAAACTGTTTTTT. This translates into CASSYTGTYNEKLFF. The chain uses TRBV6-6 and TRBJ1-4, with D maybe TRBD1 (5 bases). Germline values: CDR1 MNHNY, CDR2 SVGAGI (reference sequence). V was cut by 2 bases and J by 4 bases, with 11 bases left in between. The CDR3 totals 15 residues.

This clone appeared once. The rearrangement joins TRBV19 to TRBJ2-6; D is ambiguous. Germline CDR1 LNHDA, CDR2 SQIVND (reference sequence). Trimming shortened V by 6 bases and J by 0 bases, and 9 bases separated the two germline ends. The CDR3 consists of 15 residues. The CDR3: CASSNTVSGANVLTF. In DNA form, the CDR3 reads TGTGCCAGTAGCAATACAGTCTCTGGGGCCAACGTCCTGACTTTC.

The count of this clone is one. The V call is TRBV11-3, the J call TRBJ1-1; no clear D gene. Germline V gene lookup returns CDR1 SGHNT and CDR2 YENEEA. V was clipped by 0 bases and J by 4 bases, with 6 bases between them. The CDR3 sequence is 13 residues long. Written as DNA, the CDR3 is TGTGCCAGCAGCTTAGAGATCTCCACTGAAGCTTTCTTT. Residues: CASSLEISTEAFF.

The CDR3 reads CASSVGGDNEQFF. In DNA, the CDR3 is TGTGCCAGCAGCGTAGGCGGAGACAATGAGCAGTTCTTC. The chain carries TRBV9 and TRBJ2-1, with D unclear. The CDR3 runs 13 residues. Germline values: CDR1 SGDLS, CDR2 YYNGEE. V lost 0 bases and J 5 bases, leaving 6 bases between the germline ends.

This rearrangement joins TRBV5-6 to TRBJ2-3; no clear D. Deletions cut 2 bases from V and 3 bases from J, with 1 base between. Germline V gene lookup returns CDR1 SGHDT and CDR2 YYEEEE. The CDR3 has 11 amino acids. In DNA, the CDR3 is TGTGCCAGCAGCTTTACAGATACGCAGTATTTT. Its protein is CASSFTDTQYF. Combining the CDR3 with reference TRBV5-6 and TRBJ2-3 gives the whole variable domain DAGVTQSPTHLIKTRGQQVTLRCSPKSGHDTVSWYQQALGQGPQFIFQYYEEEERQRGNFPDRFSGHQFPNYSSELNVNALLLGDSALYLCASSFTDTQYFGPGTRLTVL.

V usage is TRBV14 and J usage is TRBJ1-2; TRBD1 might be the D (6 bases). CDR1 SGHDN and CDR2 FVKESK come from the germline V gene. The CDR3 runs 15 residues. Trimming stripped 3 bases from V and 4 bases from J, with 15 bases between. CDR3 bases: TGTGCCAGCAGCCAGGTTAGGACAGTATTCTATGGCTACACCTTC. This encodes CASSQVRTVFYGYTF.

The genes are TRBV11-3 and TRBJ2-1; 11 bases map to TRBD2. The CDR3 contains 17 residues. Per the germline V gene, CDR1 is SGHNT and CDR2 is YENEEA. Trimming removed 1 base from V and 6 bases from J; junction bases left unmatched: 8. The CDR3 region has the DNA TGTGCCAGCAGCTTAGTATTAGCGGGAGGGCTTTTCAATGAGCAGTTCTTC. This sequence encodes CASSLVLAGGLFNEQFF.

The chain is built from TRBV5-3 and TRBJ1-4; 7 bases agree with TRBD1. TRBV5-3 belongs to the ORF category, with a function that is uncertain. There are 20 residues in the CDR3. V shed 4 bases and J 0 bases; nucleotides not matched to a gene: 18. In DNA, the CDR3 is TGTGCCAGAAGCCAGGAAAAGACAGGGAACCAGCCTTCAACTAATGAAAAACTGTTTTTT. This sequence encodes CARSQEKTGNQPSTNEKLFF.

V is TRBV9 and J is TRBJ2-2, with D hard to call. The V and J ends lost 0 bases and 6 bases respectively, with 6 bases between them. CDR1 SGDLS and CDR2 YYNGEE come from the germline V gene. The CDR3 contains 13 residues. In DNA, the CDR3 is TGTGCCAGCAGCGTAGGGCCCTCCGGGGAGCTGTTTTTT. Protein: CASSVGPSGELFF. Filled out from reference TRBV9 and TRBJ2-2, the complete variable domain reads DSGVTQTPKHLITATGQRVTLRCSPRSGDLSVYWYQQSLDQGLQFLIQYYNGEERAKGNILERFSAQQFPDLHSELNLSSLELGDSALYFCASSVGPSGELFFGEGSRLTVL.

CDR3: CATSRDGLADSYEQYF. The DNA for the CDR3 is TGTGCCACCAGCAGAGATGGACTAGCGGACTCCTACGAGCAGTACTTC. The chain carries TRBV15 and TRBJ2-7; TRBD2 matches at 10 bases. CDR1 is LNHNV and CDR2 is YYDKDF in the germline V gene (reference sequence). The CDR3 loop spans 16 amino acids. The junction had 2 bases not matched to a gene; V was cut back by 0 bases and J by 0 bases.

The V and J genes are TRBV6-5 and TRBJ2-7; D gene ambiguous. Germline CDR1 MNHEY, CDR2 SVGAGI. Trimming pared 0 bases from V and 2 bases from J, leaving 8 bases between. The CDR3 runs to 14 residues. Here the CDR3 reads CASSYSIEAYEQYF. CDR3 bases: TGTGCCAGCAGTTACTCGATTGAAGCCTACGAGCAGTACTTC.

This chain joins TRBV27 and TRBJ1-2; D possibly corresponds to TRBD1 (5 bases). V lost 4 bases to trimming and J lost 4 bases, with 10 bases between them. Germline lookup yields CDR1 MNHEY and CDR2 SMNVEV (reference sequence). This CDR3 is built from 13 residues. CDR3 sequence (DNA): TGTGCCAGCAGTTACGGGACCTTCTATGGCTACACCTTC. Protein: CASSYGTFYGYTF.

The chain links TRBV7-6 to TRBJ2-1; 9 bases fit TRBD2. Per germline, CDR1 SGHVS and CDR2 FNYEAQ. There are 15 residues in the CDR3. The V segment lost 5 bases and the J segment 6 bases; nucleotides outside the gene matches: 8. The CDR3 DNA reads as TGTGCCAGCAGCCAAACTAGCGGGCCGGTCAATGAGCAGTTCTTC. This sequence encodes CASSQTSGPVNEQFF.

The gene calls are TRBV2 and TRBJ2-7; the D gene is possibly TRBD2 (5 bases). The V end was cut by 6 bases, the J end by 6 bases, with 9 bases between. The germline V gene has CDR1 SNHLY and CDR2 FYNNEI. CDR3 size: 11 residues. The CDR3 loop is CASRAGVEQYF. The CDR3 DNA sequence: TGTGCCAGCAGGGCCGGGGTCGAGCAGTACTTC.

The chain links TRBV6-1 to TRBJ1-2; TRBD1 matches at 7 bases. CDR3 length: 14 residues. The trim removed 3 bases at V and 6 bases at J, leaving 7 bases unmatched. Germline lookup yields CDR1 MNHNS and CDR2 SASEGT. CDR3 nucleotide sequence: TGTGCCAGCAGTGATAGACAGGGCCCCAATGGCTACACCTTC. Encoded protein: CASSDRQGPNGYTF.

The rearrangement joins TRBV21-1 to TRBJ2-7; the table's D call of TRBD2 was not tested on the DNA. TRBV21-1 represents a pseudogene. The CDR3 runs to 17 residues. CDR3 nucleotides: TGTGCCAGCAGCTTGTGGACTAGCGGGGGGGCTGGCTACGAGCAGTACTTC. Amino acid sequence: CASSLWTSGGAGYEQYF.

The CDR3 sequence: CASSSRDPNSPLHF. CDR3 nucleotide sequence: TGTGCCAGCAGCTCCCGGGACCCTAATTCACCCCTCCACTTT. The chain combines TRBV7-3 with TRBJ1-6; tentatively, D is TRBD1 (5 bases). The CDR3 contains 14 residues. Germline V gives CDR1 SGHTA, CDR2 FQGTGA. Trimming removed 4 bases at V and 6 bases at J, with 10 bases between. The whole variable domain, filled in from reference TRBV7-3 and TRBJ1-6, reads GAGVSQTPSNKVTEKGKYVELRCDPISGHTALYWYRQSLGQGPEFLIYFQGTGAADDSGLPNDRFFAVRPEGSVSTLKIQRTERGDSAVYLCASSSRDPNSPLHFGNGTRLTVT.